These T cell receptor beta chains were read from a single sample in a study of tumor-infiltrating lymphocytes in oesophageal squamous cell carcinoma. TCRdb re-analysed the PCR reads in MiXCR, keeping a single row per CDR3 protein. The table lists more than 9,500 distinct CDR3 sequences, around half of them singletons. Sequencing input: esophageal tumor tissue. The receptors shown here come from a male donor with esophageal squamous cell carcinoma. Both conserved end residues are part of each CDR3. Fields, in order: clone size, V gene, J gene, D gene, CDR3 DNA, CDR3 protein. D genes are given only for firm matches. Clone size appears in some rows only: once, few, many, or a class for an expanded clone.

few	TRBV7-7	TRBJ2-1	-	TGTGCTAGCAGCTTATTTTTTGCAGGGGAAAATGAGCAGTTCTTC	CASSLFFAGENEQFF
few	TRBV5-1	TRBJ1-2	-	TGCGCCAGCAGCCCGGGAGGCGGAAGCGGCTATGGCTACACCTTC	CASSPGGGSGYGYTF
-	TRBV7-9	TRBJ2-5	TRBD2	TGTGCCAGCAGCTTATTGACTAGCGGGAAGGAGACCCAGTACTTC	CASSLLTSGKETQYF
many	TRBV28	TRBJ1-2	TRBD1	TGTGCCAGCAGCCGGGACAGGGCCGTTCGTAGCTACACCTTC	CASSRDRAVRSYTF
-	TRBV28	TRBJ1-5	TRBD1	TGTGCCAGCAGTCCCGACAGGGTTCGGCCCCAGCATTTT	CASSPDRVRPQHF
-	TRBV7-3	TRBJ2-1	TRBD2	TGTGCCAGCAGCTTAATGACGGGAGGGCCGGGTGAGCAGTTCTTC	CASSLMTGGPGEQFF
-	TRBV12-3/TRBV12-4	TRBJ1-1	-	TGTGCCAGCAGGCGACAGGTTATGAACACTGAAGCTTTCTTT	CASRRQVMNTEAFF
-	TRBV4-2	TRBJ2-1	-	TGTGCCAGCAGCCATCGAGACAATGAGCAGTTCTTC	CASSHRDNEQFF
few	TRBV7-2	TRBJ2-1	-	TGTGCCAGCAATCTAGCCGGAAGCTCCTACAATGAGCAGTTCTTC	CASNLAGSSYNEQFF
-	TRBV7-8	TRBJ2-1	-	TGTGCCAGCAGCTTACTGCTGTCCGCCTACAATGAGCAGTTCTTC	CASSLLLSAYNEQFF
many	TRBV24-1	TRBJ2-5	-	TGTGCCACCAGTGGCCCAGGGGTAGAGACCCAGTACTTC	CATSGPGVETQYF
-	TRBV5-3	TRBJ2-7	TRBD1	TGTGCCAGCAGCACAACCCGGACAGGGTTCTACGAGCAGTACTTC	CASSTTRTGFYEQYF
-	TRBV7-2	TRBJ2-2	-	TGTGCCAGCAGCTTAGGGACCTTGCCCACCGGGGAGCTGTTTTTT	CASSLGTLPTGELFF
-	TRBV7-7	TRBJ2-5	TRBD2	TGTGCTAGCAGCGTCGGACTAGTAGAGGAGACCCAGTACTTC	CASSVGLVEETQYF